The 27 T cell receptor beta chains below all came from one sample that was sequenced in a study of control samples from healthy donors and cancer patients. Profiling relied on immunoSEQ multiplex PCR, and the TCRdb table lists in-frame clones only, not all of them. The sample gives 100,000 or so clones, approximately 91% of which show up once; over 0.75% is in the top ten. Sequenced input: blood. These receptors all come from a woman aged 30 to 39 in good health.

V gene TRBV30 combines with J gene TRBJ1-4; D uncertain. The CDR3 has 15 residues. Germline V gene lookup returns CDR1 GTSNPN and CDR2 SVGIG (reference sequence). The ends were cut back, 0 bases at V and 0 bases at J, with 8 bases in the middle. Written as DNA, the CDR3 is TGTGCCTGGAGTGTACGTATTGCAACTAATGAAAAACTGTTTTTT. Its translation: CAWSVRIATNEKLFF.

The chain combines TRBV6-7 with TRBJ2-2; D is unclear. TRBV6-7 is an ORF; its function is uncertain. V was trimmed by 2 bases and J by 4 bases, leaving 17 bases between them. The CDR3 is made up of 17 amino acids. The CDR3 region is CASSYPTEPWGTGELFF. CDR3 coding DNA: TGTGCCAGCAGTTACCCCACAGAACCTTGGGGCACCGGGGAGCTGTTTTTT.

The rearrangement uses TRBV7-2 and TRBJ1-2; the D gene is possibly TRBD1 (5 bases). The V gene lost 5 bases and the J gene lost 1 base, with 14 bases spanning the gap. This CDR3 region has 15 residues. Germline assignment: CDR1 SGHTA and CDR2 FQGNSA. The CDR3 DNA sequence: TGTGCCAGCAGCCCCATGAGGGGCAATAACTATGGCTACACCTTC. Protein product: CASSPMRGNNYGYTF.

The chain has TRBV9 and TRBJ2-5; D is uncertain. This CDR3 has 13 amino acids. Germline V lookup: CDR1 SGDLS, CDR2 YYNGEE. Trimming took 0 bases from V and 0 from J, leaving 3 bases between them. CDR3 residues: CASSVGHQETQYF. The CDR3 nucleotides are TGTGCCAGCAGCGTAGGACACCAAGAGACCCAGTACTTC. The full variable domain, with the rest looked up from reference TRBV9 and TRBJ2-5, is DSGVTQTPKHLITATGQRVTLRCSPRSGDLSVYWYQQSLDQGLQFLIQYYNGEERAKGNILERFSAQQFPDLHSELNLSSLELGDSALYFCASSVGHQETQYFGPGTRLLVL.

The CDR3 DNA reads TGTGCCAGCAAGGGGCTTGGGGGCACTGAAGCTTTCTTT. Residues: CASKGLGGTEAFF. This chain connects TRBV2 to TRBJ1-1, with a weak D call TRBD1 (5 bases). The V and J ends lost 7 bases and 4 bases respectively, with 13 bases between them. Germline V gene sequence: CDR1 SNHLY, CDR2 FYNNEI. The CDR3 is 13 residues long. The variable domain in full, with the rest retrieved from reference TRBV2 and TRBJ1-1, is EPEVTQTPSHQVTQMGQEVILRCVPISNHLYFYWYRQILGQKVEFLVSFYNNEISEKSEIFDDQFSVERPDGSNFTLKIRSTKLEDSAMYFCASKGLGGTEAFFGQGTRLTVV.

This clone was seen only once. The J gene is TRBJ1-1, the V gene TRBV14; 9 bases agree with TRBD1. J lost 5 bases, V lost 8 bases, and 9 bases had no gene match. The CDR3 totals 14 residues. Germline V gene lookup returns CDR1 SGHDN and CDR2 FVKESK. The CDR3 sequence: CASGDRVGGTEAFF. The CDR3 coding sequence is TGTGCCAGCGGGGACAGGGTAGGGGGGACTGAAGCTTTCTTT.

The V gene is TRBV5-4, the J gene TRBJ2-7, with D perhaps matching TRBD2 (5 bases). CDR1 is SGHNT and CDR2 is YYREEE in the germline V gene (reference sequence). Trimming shortened V by 4 bases and J by 3 bases, and 5 bases separated the two germline ends. The CDR3 covers 11 residues. CDR3 amino acids: CASSRGYEQYF. In DNA form, the CDR3 reads TGTGCCAGCAGCCGGGGCTACGAGCAGTACTTC.

This chain connects TRBV2 to TRBJ2-7; 9 bases fit TRBD1. J lost 8 bases, V lost 7 bases, and 3 bases had no gene match. The CDR3 runs to 11 residues. Germline lookup yields CDR1 SNHLY and CDR2 FYNNEI. The DNA of the CDR3 is TGTGCCAGCACCGGGACAGGGAAGCAGTACTTC. Its protein product is CASTGTGKQYF.

The chain's CDR3 is CASSLILDLVAEAFF. CDR3 coding DNA: TGTGCCAGCAGCCTTATACTTGATCTAGTGGCTGAAGCTTTCTTT. This chain joins TRBV5-6 and TRBJ1-1; no clear D gene. The CDR3 contains 15 residues. V was trimmed by 4 bases and J by 6 bases, leaving 19 bases between them. Germline loops: CDR1 SGHDT, CDR2 YYEEEE.

V usage is TRBV10-2 and J usage is TRBJ2-3; D tentatively reads TRBD1 or TRBD2 (6 bases each). The CDR3 loop spans 15 amino acids. The V gene lost 6 bases and the J gene lost 4 bases, with 17 bases spanning the gap. Germline V lookup: CDR1 WSHSY, CDR2 SAAADI. The DNA of the CDR3 is TGCGCCAGCAGGGGGGTCAAAGGGGGGTCAGATACGCAGTATTTT. Amino acids: CASRGVKGGSDTQYF.

The chain links TRBV9 to TRBJ1-2; possible D gene TRBD1, 5 bases. Germline V gene lookup returns CDR1 SGDLS and CDR2 YYNGEE. V was shortened by 4 bases and J by 3 bases, with 13 bases between the two germline ends. This CDR3 region has 14 residues. The CDR3 is CASSPLGVDYGYTF. CDR3 in DNA: TGTGCCAGCAGCCCCTTGGGGGTTGACTATGGCTACACCTTC. Full variable domain (rest looked up from reference TRBV9 and TRBJ1-2): DSGVTQTPKHLITATGQRVTLRCSPRSGDLSVYWYQQSLDQGLQFLIQYYNGEERAKGNILERFSAQQFPDLHSELNLSSLELGDSALYFCASSPLGVDYGYTFGSGTRLTVV.

This sequence joins TRBV6-6 and TRBJ2-7, with D perhaps being TRBD1 or TRBD2 (7 bases each). The CDR3 runs to 15 residues. Germline V gene data show CDR1 as MNHNY and CDR2 as SVGAGI (reference sequence). The V end lost 0 bases, the J end lost 7 bases, and 16 bases lay between the germline ends. CDR3 coding DNA: TGTGCCAGCAGTTACTCCCGGGCAGGGGGGGTGGAGCAGTACTTC. Translating gives CASSYSRAGGVEQYF.

CDR3 sequence (DNA): TGTGCCAGCAGTCCGCCACGTCGGACAGGGATAATTCACCCCTTTCACTTT. Amino acid sequence: CASSPPRRTGIIHPFHF. The rearrangement uses TRBV28 and TRBJ1-6; 8 nucleotides line up with TRBD1. The V and J ends lost 5 bases and 19 bases, in that order; junction bases with no gene match: 25. This CDR3 is 17 amino acids long. Germline V gene data show CDR1 as MDHEN and CDR2 as SYDVKM.

This clone showed up just a few times. The genes are TRBV30 and TRBJ1-2, with D possibly matching TRBD1 (5 bases). The CDR3 runs 14 residues. Germline V gene lookup returns CDR1 GTSNPN and CDR2 SVGIG (reference sequence). V dropped 5 bases and J dropped 4 bases, with 17 bases sitting between them. CDR3 protein: CAWVGAGRFYGYTF. CDR3 in DNA: TGTGCCTGGGTCGGCGCGGGGCGTTTCTATGGCTACACCTTC.

A few counts support this clone. The chain couples TRBV7-8 to TRBJ2-7; D is uncertain. Trimming removed 5 bases at V and 1 base at J, with 21 bases between. Per the germline V gene, CDR1 is SGHVS and CDR2 is FQNEAQ. CDR3 length equals 17 residues. The CDR3 sequence: CASSPSYSHPRSYEQYF. The CDR3 nucleotides are TGTGCCAGCAGCCCAAGTTACAGCCACCCTAGGTCCTACGAGCAGTACTTC.

The chain uses TRBV6-1 and TRBJ2-3, with TRBD2 identical over 9 bases. The V segment lost 2 bases and the J segment 2 bases; nucleotides outside the gene matches: 11. This CDR3 has 18 residues. Per germline, CDR1 MNHNS and CDR2 SASEGT. CDR3 amino acids: CASSERVGLALSTDTQYF. In DNA, the CDR3 is TGTGCCAGCAGTGAACGAGTTGGACTAGCGCTTTCCACAGATACGCAGTATTTT.

The rearrangement uses TRBV5-4 and TRBJ1-1, with D perhaps TRBD1 (6 bases). This CDR3 comprises 13 residues. The germline gives CDR1 SGHNT, CDR2 YYREEE (reference sequence). V dropped 5 bases and J dropped 3 bases, with 11 bases sitting between them. This CDR3 reads CASRLRGDTEAFF. CDR3 sequence (DNA): TGTGCCAGCAGGCTTAGGGGGGACACTGAAGCTTTCTTT.

The genes are TRBV28 and TRBJ1-6; TRBD1 matches at 9 bases. CDR3 length: 18 residues. Trimming removed 7 bases from V and 1 base from J; junction bases left unmatched: 11. Germline V gene data show CDR1 as MDHEN and CDR2 as SYDVKM. CDR3 sequence reads: CASKTPSTGGSYNSPLHF. In nucleotides, the CDR3 is TGTGCCAGCAAAACCCCCTCGACAGGGGGGTCCTATAATTCACCCCTCCACTTT. Complete variable domain (other parts from reference TRBV28 and TRBJ1-6): DVKVTQSSRYLVKRTGEKVFLECVQDMDHENMFWYRQDPGLGLRLIYFSYDVKMKEKGDIPEGYSVSREKKERFSLILESASTNQTSMYLCASKTPSTGGSYNSPLHFGNGTRLTVT.

This clone turned up a few times. The chain combines TRBV3-1 (or the pseudogene TRBV3-2) with TRBJ2-2; no firm D call. Germline loops: CDR1 LGHDT, CDR2 YNNKEL (reference sequence). Trimming took off 0 bases at V and 3 bases at J, with 11 bases between the two ends. This CDR3 contains 16 residues. The CDR3 loop is CASSQDVWSYTGELFF. CDR3 sequence (DNA): TGTGCCAGCAGCCAAGATGTGTGGAGCTACACCGGGGAGCTGTTTTTT.

Here the CDR3 reads CASSKDQNTEAFF. The CDR3 DNA reads TGTGCCAGCAGTAAGGATCAGAACACTGAAGCTTTCTTT. The rearrangement links TRBV7-8 to TRBJ1-1; D is undetermined. Per the germline V gene, CDR1 is SGHVS and CDR2 is FQNEAQ. V lost 6 bases and J 1 base, leaving 9 bases between the germline ends. The CDR3 contains 13 residues.

The chain joins TRBV3-1 (or the pseudogene TRBV3-2) to TRBJ1-2; D remains ambiguous. V lost 5 bases and J 5 bases, leaving 12 bases between the germline ends. Looked up from germline, CDR1 is LGHDT and CDR2 is YNNKEL (reference sequence). The CDR3 consists of 13 residues. CDR3 sequence (DNA): TGTGCCAGCAGCGGAGGATTTGGGTATGGCTACACCTTC. It encodes CASSGGFGYGYTF.

The rearrangement uses TRBV5-1 and TRBJ2-2; 14 bases line up with TRBD2. J was trimmed by 1 base and V by 4 bases; bases with no gene match: 6. The CDR3 sequence is 18 residues long. Germline lookup yields CDR1 SGHRS and CDR2 YFSETQ. The DNA of the CDR3 is TGCGCCAGCAGCACCGGACTAGCGGGGGGAAAGAACACCGGGGAGCTGTTTTTT. This codes for CASSTGLAGGKNTGELFF.

The rearrangement links TRBV21-1 to TRBJ2-7; the tabulated D call, TRBD1, remains unverified against the DNA. TRBV21-1 is a recognized pseudogene. The CDR3 runs to 16 residues. CDR3 DNA: TGTGCCAGCAGCAAAGCTTACGACAGGCCCCGGAGCGAGCAGTACTTC. The encoded protein is CASSKAYDRPRSEQYF.

The DNA of the CDR3 is TGTGCCAGCAGTCCGACAGATAACGACTTTGGCTATGGCTACACCTTC. Its translation is CASSPTDNDFGYGYTF. The chain couples TRBV28 to TRBJ1-2; TRBD1 is a possible D gene (5 bases). In germline, CDR1 is MDHEN, CDR2 SYDVKM. Trimming shortened V by 5 bases and J by 4 bases, and 20 bases separated the two germline ends. The CDR3 loop spans 16 amino acids.

The rearrangement links TRBV27 to TRBJ1-1; D is unresolved. In germline, CDR1 is MNHEY, CDR2 SMNVEV (reference sequence). The CDR3 has 13 residues. The V and J ends lost 2 bases and 1 base respectively, with 5 bases between them. CDR3 bases: TGTGCCAGCAGTTTAAGGGAGAACACTGAAGCTTTCTTT. Its protein is CASSLRENTEAFF.

The chain recombines TRBV6-1 with TRBJ1-5, with 8 bases identical to TRBD1. This CDR3 comprises 16 residues. The junction had 10 bases not matched to a gene; V was cut back by 2 bases and J by 7 bases. CDR1 is MNHNS, CDR2 SASEGT, per germline. The CDR3 spells CASSEIGQGGYQPQHF. Written as DNA, the CDR3 is TGTGCCAGCAGTGAAATAGGACAGGGAGGATACCAGCCCCAGCATTTT.

This clone was observed a single time. The chain is built from TRBV9 and TRBJ2-1; D is perhaps TRBD2 (5 bases). Germline CDR1 and CDR2: SGDLS and YYNGEE. Trimming removed 3 bases at V and 4 bases at J, with 14 bases between. CDR3 length equals 15 residues. Here the CDR3 reads CASSAAGSGYNEQFF. In DNA form, the CDR3 reads TGTGCCAGCAGCGCGGCGGGTAGTGGTTACAATGAGCAGTTCTTC.